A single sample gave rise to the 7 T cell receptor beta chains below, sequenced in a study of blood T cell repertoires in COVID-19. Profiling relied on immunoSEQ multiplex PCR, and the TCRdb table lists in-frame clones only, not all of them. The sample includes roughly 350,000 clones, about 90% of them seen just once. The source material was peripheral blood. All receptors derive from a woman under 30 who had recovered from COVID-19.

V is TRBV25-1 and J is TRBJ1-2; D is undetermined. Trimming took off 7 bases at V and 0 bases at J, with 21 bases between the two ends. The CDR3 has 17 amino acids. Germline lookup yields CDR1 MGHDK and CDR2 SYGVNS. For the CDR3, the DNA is TGTGCCAGCACGGACGCTCCCCGGGGTTACTCTAACTATGGCTACACCTTC. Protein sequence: CASTDAPRGYSNYGYTF.

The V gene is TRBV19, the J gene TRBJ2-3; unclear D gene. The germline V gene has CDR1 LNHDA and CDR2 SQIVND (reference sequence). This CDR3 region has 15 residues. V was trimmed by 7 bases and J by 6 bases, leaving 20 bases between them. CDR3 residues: CASKAAHSIFDTQYF. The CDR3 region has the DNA TGTGCCAGTAAGGCGGCCCACTCGATTTTCGATACGCAGTATTTT.

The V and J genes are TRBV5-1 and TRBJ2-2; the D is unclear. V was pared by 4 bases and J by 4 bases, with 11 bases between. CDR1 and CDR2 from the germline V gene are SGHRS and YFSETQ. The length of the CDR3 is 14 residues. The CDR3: CASSANIITGELFF. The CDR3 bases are TGCGCCAGCAGCGCAAACATCATCACCGGGGAGCTGTTTTTT.

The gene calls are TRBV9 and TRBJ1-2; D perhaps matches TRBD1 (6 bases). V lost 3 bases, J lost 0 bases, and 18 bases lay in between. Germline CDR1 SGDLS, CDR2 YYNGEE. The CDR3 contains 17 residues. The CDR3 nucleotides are TGTGCCAGCAGCGCAAACCTCAGGGGCCCATCTAACTATGGCTACACCTTC. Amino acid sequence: CASSANLRGPSNYGYTF.

The CDR3 DNA sequence: TGTGCCAGCAGCCTGCAGGGACAGGGATTCTATGGCTACACCTTC. Translating gives CASSLQGQGFYGYTF. The rearrangement uses TRBV7-9 and TRBJ1-2; 9 bases line up with TRBD1. Per germline, CDR1 SEHNR and CDR2 FQNEAQ (reference sequence). The ends lost 5 bases at V and 4 bases at J; junction bases unmatched: 8. The CDR3 runs 15 residues.

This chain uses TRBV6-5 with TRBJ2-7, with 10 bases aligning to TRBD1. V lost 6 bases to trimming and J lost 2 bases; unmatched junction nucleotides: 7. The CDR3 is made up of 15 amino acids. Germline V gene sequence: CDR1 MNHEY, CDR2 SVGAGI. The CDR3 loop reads CASRESGTGAYEQYV. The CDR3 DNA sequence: TGTGCCAGCAGAGAGTCCGGGACAGGGGCCTACGAGCAGTACGTC.

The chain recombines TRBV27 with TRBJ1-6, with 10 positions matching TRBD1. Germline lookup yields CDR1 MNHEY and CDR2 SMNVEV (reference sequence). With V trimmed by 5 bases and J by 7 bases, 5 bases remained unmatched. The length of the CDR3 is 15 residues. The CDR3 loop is CASSPRTGGNSPLHF. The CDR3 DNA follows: TGTGCCAGCAGTCCTCGGACAGGGGGAAATTCACCCCTCCACTTT.